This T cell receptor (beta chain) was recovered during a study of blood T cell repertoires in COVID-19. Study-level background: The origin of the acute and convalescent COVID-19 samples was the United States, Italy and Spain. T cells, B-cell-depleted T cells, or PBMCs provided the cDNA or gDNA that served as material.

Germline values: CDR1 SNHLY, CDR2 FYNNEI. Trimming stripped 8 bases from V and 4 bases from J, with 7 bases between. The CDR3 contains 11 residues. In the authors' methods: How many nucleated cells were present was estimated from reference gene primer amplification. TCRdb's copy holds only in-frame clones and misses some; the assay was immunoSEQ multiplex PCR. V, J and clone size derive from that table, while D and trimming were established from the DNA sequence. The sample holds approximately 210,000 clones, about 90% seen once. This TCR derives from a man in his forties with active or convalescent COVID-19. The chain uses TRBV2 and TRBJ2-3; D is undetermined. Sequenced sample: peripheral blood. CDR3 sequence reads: CASDQADTQYF. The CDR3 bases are TGTGCCAGCGACCAGGCAGATACGCAGTATTTT.